These 14 T cell receptor beta chains originate from one sample sequenced in a study of T cells expressing NK-cell markers (dated by TCRdb to the early 2020s). Library preparation used 5' RACE. The reads were generated on an Illumina HiSeq 2000. Reprocessed by TCRdb, the reads give a single entry per CDR3 protein sequence, without DNA. The sample table holds 250,000 or so distinct CDR3 sequences. Roughly 4.2% of the sample is taken by the ten largest. Material for sequencing was blood T cells: a sorted CD56 or NKG2C T cell subset, CD4+ or CD8+ T cells, or bulk PBMC T cells (not recorded which). Receptors originate from a woman between 18 and 70 years old in good health.

This chain uses TRBV7-6 with TRBJ2-7; TCRdb outputs TRBD2, but without DNA this stays unchecked. The length of the CDR3 is 16 residues. CDR1 is SGHVS, CDR2 FNYEAQ, per germline. The CDR3: CASSLVFQGGIYEQYF.

The J gene is TRBJ2-3, the V gene TRBV29-1. The V gene's germline CDR1 is SQVTM and CDR2 ANQGSEA. The CDR3 is made up of 12 amino acids. The chain's CDR3 is CSVGAGRDTQYF.

V gene TRBV14 combines with J gene TRBJ2-1. Germline V gene sequence: CDR1 SGHDN, CDR2 FVKESK. The CDR3 loop spans 15 amino acids. This CDR3 reads CASSQVFRPTNEQFF.

The chain uses TRBV20-1 and TRBJ2-2; checking the TCRdb D call of TRBD1 is not possible without DNA. CDR3 length equals 15 residues. Germline V gene sequence: CDR1 DFQATT, CDR2 SNEGSKA (reference sequence). The CDR3 sequence: CSVWGSALNTGELFF.

The rearrangement joins TRBV4-3 to TRBJ1-6. CDR3 size: 15 residues. Germline CDR1 and CDR2: LGHNA and YSLEER. The CDR3 reads CASSQEARKNSPLHF.

The gene calls are TRBV5-5 and TRBJ2-7; there is no DNA to check the TCRdb D call of TRBD2. The CDR3 has 16 residues. Germline CDR1 SGHKS, CDR2 YYEKEE (reference sequence). The chain's CDR3 is CASSLVAGGNTYEQYF.

The chain has TRBV12-3 or TRBV12-4 and TRBJ1-5; TCRdb gives TRBD1 as the D gene, but with no DNA this cannot be confirmed. The CDR3 sequence is 14 residues long. CDR3 region: CASSSGQGRQPQHF.

This rearrangement joins TRBV20-1 to TRBJ1-2. The CDR3 runs 14 residues. Germline V gene sequence: CDR1 DFQATT, CDR2 SNEGSKA (reference sequence). The CDR3 here is CSAPNTHGRYGYTF.

The chain combines TRBV4-3 with TRBJ2-4. The CDR3 spans 16 residues. Germline CDR1 is LGHNA and CDR2 is YSLEER. Here the CDR3 reads CASSQELGLAKNIQYF.

The V and J genes are TRBV5-4 and TRBJ2-4; TCRdb selects TRBD1, and the lack of DNA leaves this call unchecked. CDR1 and CDR2 (germline): SGHNT, YYREEE (reference sequence). The CDR3 extends over 17 amino acids. The CDR3 loop reads CASSRPGQGLIKNIQYF.

This rearrangement joins TRBV9 to TRBJ2-1; TCRdb calls TRBD2, which cannot be checked without DNA. The CDR3 is 17 amino acids. Germline V gene sequence: CDR1 SGDLS, CDR2 YYNGEE. The CDR3 protein is CASSVAQLAGVEGEQFF.

The CDR3 here is CSASRGGSDTQYF. The chain joins TRBV20-1 to TRBJ2-3; the D gene TCRdb calls, TRBD2, cannot be checked with no DNA. Germline CDR1 is DFQATT and CDR2 is SNEGSKA (reference sequence). The CDR3 sequence is 13 residues long.

The V call is TRBV20-1, the J call TRBJ1-2; TCRdb calls TRBD1, which cannot be checked without DNA. Germline V gene data show CDR1 as DFQATT and CDR2 as SNEGSKA (reference sequence). The CDR3 runs to 14 residues. CDR3 sequence reads: CSQIGQGRNYGYTF.

This sequence joins TRBV7-7 and TRBJ1-1; TCRdb proposes TRBD1, but this gene call is untestable without DNA. The CDR3 covers 13 residues. The germline V gene has CDR1 SSHAT and CDR2 FNYEAQ (reference sequence). CDR3 amino acids: CASSLEWGGEAFF.